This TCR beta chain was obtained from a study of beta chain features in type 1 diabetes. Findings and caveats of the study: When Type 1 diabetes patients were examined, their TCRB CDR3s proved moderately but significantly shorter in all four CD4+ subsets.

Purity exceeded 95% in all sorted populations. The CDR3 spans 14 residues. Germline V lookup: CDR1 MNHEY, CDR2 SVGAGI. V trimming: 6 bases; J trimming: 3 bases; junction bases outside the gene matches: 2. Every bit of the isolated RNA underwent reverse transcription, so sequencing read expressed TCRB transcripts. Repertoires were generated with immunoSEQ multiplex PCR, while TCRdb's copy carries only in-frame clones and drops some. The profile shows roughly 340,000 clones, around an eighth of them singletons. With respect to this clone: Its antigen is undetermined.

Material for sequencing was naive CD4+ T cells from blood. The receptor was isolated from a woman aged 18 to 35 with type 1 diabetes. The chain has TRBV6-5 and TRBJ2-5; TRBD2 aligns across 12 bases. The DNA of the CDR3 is TGTGCCAGCAGCAGGACTAGCGGGAAAGAGACCCAGTACTTC. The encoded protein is CASSRTSGKETQYF.